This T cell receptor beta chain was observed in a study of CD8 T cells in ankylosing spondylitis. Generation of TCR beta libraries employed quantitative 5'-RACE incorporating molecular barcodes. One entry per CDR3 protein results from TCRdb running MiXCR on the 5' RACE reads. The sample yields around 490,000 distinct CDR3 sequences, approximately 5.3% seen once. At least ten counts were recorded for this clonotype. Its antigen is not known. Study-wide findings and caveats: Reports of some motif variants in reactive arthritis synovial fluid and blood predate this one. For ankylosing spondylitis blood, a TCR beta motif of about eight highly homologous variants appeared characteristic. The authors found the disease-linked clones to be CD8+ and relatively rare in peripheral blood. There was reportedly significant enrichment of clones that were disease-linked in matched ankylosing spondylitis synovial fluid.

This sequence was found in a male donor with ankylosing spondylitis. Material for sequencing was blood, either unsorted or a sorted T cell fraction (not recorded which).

CDR3 sequence reads: CASSSAVIGGEKLFF. CDR3 nucleotide sequence: TGTGCCAGCAGCTCCGCGGTAATCGGAGGTGAAAAACTGTTTTTT. The chain employs TRBV7-2 and TRBJ1-4; D gene unclear. With 4 bases removed from V and 7 bases from J, the gap between germline ends came to 16 bases. Germline V gives CDR1 SGHTA, CDR2 FQGNSA. The CDR3 is 15 residues long.